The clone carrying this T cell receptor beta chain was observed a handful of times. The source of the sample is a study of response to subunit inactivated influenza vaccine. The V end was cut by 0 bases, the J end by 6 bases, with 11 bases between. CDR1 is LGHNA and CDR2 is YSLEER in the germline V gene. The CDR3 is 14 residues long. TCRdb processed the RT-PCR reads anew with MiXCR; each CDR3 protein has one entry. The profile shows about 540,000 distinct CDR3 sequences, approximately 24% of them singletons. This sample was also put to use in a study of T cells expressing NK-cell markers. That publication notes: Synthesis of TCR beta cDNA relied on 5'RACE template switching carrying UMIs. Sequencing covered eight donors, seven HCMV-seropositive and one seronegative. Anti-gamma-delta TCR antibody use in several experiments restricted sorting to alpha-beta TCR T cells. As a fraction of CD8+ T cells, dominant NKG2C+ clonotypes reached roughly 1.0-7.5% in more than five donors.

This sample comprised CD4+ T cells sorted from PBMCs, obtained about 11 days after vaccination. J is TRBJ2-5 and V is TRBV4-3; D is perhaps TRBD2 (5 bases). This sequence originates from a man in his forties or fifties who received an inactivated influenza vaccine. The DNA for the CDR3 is TGCGCCAGCAGCCAAGATGTGAGCGGACAGACCCAGTACTTC. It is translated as CASSQDVSGQTQYF.